This TCR beta chain derives from a study of cytomegalovirus exposure and HLA in healthy donors. Across the study: There were some 410 genotyped donors. Of these, roughly 80% fell in the genetic ancestry cluster associated with self-reported Caucasian donors.

Study outcomes and limitations: V- and J-gene trimming of TCR beta was linked (in a later analysis) to a missense DCLRE1C variant.

Germline CDR1 is WNHNN and CDR2 is SYGVQD (reference sequence). This CDR3 is built from 14 residues. V lost 5 bases to trimming and J lost 12 bases, with 20 bases between them. About this clone: Its antigen is not identified.

The study ran its PCR with 60 Vbeta and 13 Jbeta primers. The repertoire was sequenced with immunoSEQ multiplex PCR; TCRdb's copy has only in-frame clones and lacks some. This table holds 210,000 or so clones, roughly 84% found once. The V and J genes are TRBV10-1 and TRBJ2-1, with D possibly being TRBD2 (6 bases). The sample consisted of PBMCs. The sequence was collected from a human donor in good health. CDR3 region: CASSPGGAGRLQFF. The CDR3 DNA reads TGCGCCAGCAGTCCCGGTGGTGCGGGACGTTTGCAGTTCTTC.